What follows are 27 T cell receptor beta chains derived from one specimen sequenced in a study of blood T cell repertoires in COVID-19. TCRdb's table, derived via immunoSEQ multiplex PCR, lists solely in-frame clones and lacks some. The sample has almost 250,000 clones, roughly 89% seen once. The sequencing sample was made of PBMCs or T cells enriched from blood (not recorded which). The receptor set was obtained from a woman in her thirties who had recovered from COVID-19.

This chain links TRBV24-1 with TRBJ2-3; 13 bases are a match to TRBD2. The germline V gene has CDR1 KGHDR and CDR2 SFDVKD. The CDR3 extends over 16 amino acids. V dropped 3 bases and J dropped 5; count of bases not matched to a gene: 4. CDR3 protein: CATSDTRTSGGDTQYF. CDR3 DNA sequence: TGTGCCACCAGTGATACTAGGACTAGCGGGGGAGATACGCAGTATTTT.

This sequence joins TRBV9 and TRBJ1-4; 7 bases map to TRBD1. Germline values: CDR1 SGDLS, CDR2 YYNGEE. V lost 3 bases, J lost 8 bases, and 10 bases stayed unmatched. There are 15 residues in the CDR3. CDR3 coding DNA: TGTGCCAGCAGCGAACGGGACAGTGGGGCGGAAAAACTGTTTTTT. Translation: CASSERDSGAEKLFF.

This clone was observed a few times. V gene TRBV19 combines with J gene TRBJ1-1; possible D gene TRBD1, 6 bases. V lost 6 bases to trimming and J lost 0 bases, with 14 bases between them. This CDR3 is built from 15 residues. CDR1 and CDR2 from the germline V gene are LNHDA and SQIVND (reference sequence). The chain's CDR3 is CASSVDRRLNTEAFF. The CDR3 DNA reads TGTGCCAGTAGCGTGGACAGACGTCTGAACACTGAAGCTTTCTTT.

The J gene is TRBJ1-2, the V gene TRBV15, with D maybe TRBD1 (6 bases). Per the germline V gene, CDR1 is LNHNV and CDR2 is YYDKDF (reference sequence). Trimming pared 4 bases from V and 6 bases from J, leaving 12 bases between. CDR3 length equals 13 residues. CDR3 DNA: TGTGCCACCAGCATGGAACAGGGTGATGGCTACACCTTC. Translation gives CATSMEQGDGYTF. Full variable domain (rest looked up from reference TRBV15 and TRBJ1-2): DAMVIQNPRYQVTQFGKPVTLSCSQTLNHNVMYWYQQKSSQAPKLLFHYYDKDFNNEADTPDNFQSRRPNTSFCFLDIRSPGLGDTAMYLCATSMEQGDGYTFGSGTRLTVV.

This chain uses TRBV28 with TRBJ2-5; 11 bases match TRBD2. The CDR3 has 17 amino acids. Germline loops: CDR1 MDHEN, CDR2 SYDVKM. V trimming: 6 bases; J trimming: 5 bases; junction bases outside the gene matches: 14. The CDR3: CASSFSLGLAAGETQYF. The CDR3 nucleotides are TGTGCCAGCAGCTTTTCCTTGGGACTAGCGGCAGGGGAGACCCAGTACTTC.

The V and J genes are TRBV27 and TRBJ2-7, with 7 bases lining up with TRBD1. CDR3 length equals 16 residues. The trim removed 4 bases at V and 3 bases at J, leaving 12 bases unmatched. From germline, CDR1 is MNHEY and CDR2 SMNVEV (reference sequence). CDR3: CASSSTGTANIYEQYF. CDR3 nucleotides: TGTGCCAGCAGTTCTACAGGGACAGCGAACATCTACGAGCAGTACTTC.

The chain is built from TRBV28 and TRBJ1-2; 8 positions agree with TRBD1. CDR3 length: 15 amino acids. Unmatched junction bases numbered 10, after V lost 2 bases and J lost 8 bases. In germline, CDR1 is MDHEN, CDR2 SYDVKM. CDR3 in amino acids: CASSLGGQGEGGYTF. CDR3 in DNA: TGTGCCAGCAGTTTAGGAGGACAGGGAGAAGGGGGCTACACCTTC.

The chain couples TRBV28 to TRBJ2-1; D may be TRBD2 (5 bases). The V end was cut by 3 bases, the J end by 15 bases, with 27 bases between. This CDR3 has 16 residues. The germline gives CDR1 MDHEN, CDR2 SYDVKM. CDR3 sequence: CASSLRAPLSSRKPFF. Written as DNA, the CDR3 is TGTGCCAGCAGTTTGCGGGCGCCCCTATCCTCGAGAAAGCCGTTCTTC. The full variable domain, rest sourced from reference TRBV28 and TRBJ2-1, is DVKVTQSSRYLVKRTGEKVFLECVQDMDHENMFWYRQDPGLGLRLIYFSYDVKMKEKGDIPEGYSVSREKKERFSLILESASTNQTSMYLCASSLRAPLSSRKPFFGPGTRLTVL.

The rearrangement links TRBV18 to TRBJ2-7; D possibly corresponds to TRBD2 (7 bases). The CDR3 is made up of 16 amino acids. Germline CDR1 reads KGHSH; CDR2 reads LQKENI. V was pared by 1 base and J by 6 bases, with 19 bases between. The CDR3 nucleotides are TGTGCCAGCTCACCACAGTCCCCACAGGGAGGGGGCGAGCAGTACTTC. Translation gives CASSPQSPQGGGEQYF.

This chain uses TRBV19 with TRBJ2-7; no definite D call. Germline CDR1 reads LNHDA; CDR2 reads SQIVND (reference sequence). The germline V and J ends were trimmed by 2 bases and 2 bases, with 13 bases remaining between them. The CDR3 contains 15 residues. CDR3 nucleotide sequence: TGTGCCAGTAGTATATCCTACGCGGCAGCCTACGAGCAGTACTTC. Residues: CASSISYAAAYEQYF.

The rearrangement joins TRBV7-9 to TRBJ1-1, with 9 bases that match TRBD1. Trimming cost V 6 bases and J 4 bases; bases outside gene matches: 3. The CDR3 has 13 amino acids. Germline V gene sequence: CDR1 SEHNR, CDR2 FQNEAQ (reference sequence). The CDR3: CASSRTGATEAFF. In DNA form, the CDR3 reads TGTGCCAGCAGTCGGACAGGGGCCACTGAAGCTTTCTTT. Together with reference TRBV7-9 and TRBJ1-1, the CDR3 gives the full variable domain: DTGVSQNPRHKITKRGQNVTFRCDPISEHNRLYWYRQTLGQGPEFLTYFQNEAQLEKSRLLSDRFSAERPKGSFSTLEIQRTEQGDSAMYLCASSRTGATEAFFGQGTRLTVV.

The chain links TRBV4-1 to TRBJ2-3; 9 bases align to TRBD2. Per the germline V gene, CDR1 is MGHRA and CDR2 is YSYEKL. The CDR3 covers 16 residues. J gave up 5 bases and V 1 base, and 7 bases lay outside the gene matches. The chain's CDR3 is CASSQVGGLAGDTQYF. CDR3 bases: TGCGCCAGCAGCCAAGTAGGGGGACTAGCAGGAGATACGCAGTATTTT.

The chain has TRBV7-8 and TRBJ1-3, with a possible D match to TRBD1 (5 bases). Germline-derived CDR1 and CDR2 are SGHVS and FQNEAQ. The CDR3 covers 17 residues. Trimming pared 5 bases from V and 0 bases from J, leaving 17 bases between. The CDR3 loop reads CASSRLAAGVSGNTIYF. As DNA, the CDR3 is TGTGCCAGCAGCCGCCTTGCTGCGGGGGTCTCTGGAAACACCATATATTTT. Drawing the rest from reference TRBV7-8 and TRBJ1-3, the complete variable domain is GAGVSQSPRYKVAKRGQDVALRCDPISGHVSLFWYQQALGQGPEFLTYFQNEAQLDKSGLPSDRFFAERPEGSVSTLKIQRTQQEDSAVYLCASSRLAAGVSGNTIYFGEGSWLTVV.

This chain connects TRBV28 to TRBJ1-1, with a weak D call TRBD1 (6 bases). Germline CDR1 MDHEN, CDR2 SYDVKM. This CDR3 region has 15 residues. V gave up 3 bases and J gave up 3 bases, with 14 bases separating them. The CDR3 region is CASSFPRGRDTEAFF. The CDR3 DNA reads TGTGCCAGCAGTTTCCCCAGGGGTAGGGACACTGAAGCTTTCTTT.

V gene TRBV15 combines with J gene TRBJ1-4; 7 bases line up with TRBD1. The junction had 9 bases not matched to a gene; V was cut back by 8 bases and J by 0 bases. The germline V gene encodes CDR1 LNHNV and CDR2 YYDKDF (reference sequence). The CDR3 has 16 residues. For the CDR3, the DNA is TGTGCCACCCGTACGGGACAGCGAACAACTAATGAAAAACTGTTTTTT. Protein sequence: CATRTGQRTTNEKLFF.

CDR3 region: CSARDIPEQYF. The CDR3 coding sequence is TGCAGTGCTAGAGATATCCCCGAGCAGTACTTC. The chain carries TRBV20-1 and TRBJ2-7; D not resolved. Trimming stripped 0 bases from V and 6 bases from J, with 6 bases between. The CDR3 is 11 residues long. Germline V gene data show CDR1 as DFQATT and CDR2 as SNEGSKA (reference sequence).

This clone was seen many times. The chain recombines TRBV11-2 with TRBJ2-5; D is unclear. The germline CDR1 and CDR2 sequences are SGHAT and FQNNGV. This CDR3 contains 12 residues. The V and J ends lost 5 bases and 7 bases respectively, with 11 bases between them. For the CDR3, the DNA is TGTGCCAGCAGCCCCCCTCCGGGGACCCAGTACTTC. Translated: CASSPPPGTQYF.

The V call is TRBV28, the J call TRBJ1-3, with D tentatively TRBD1 (6 bases). Germline CDR1 is MDHEN and CDR2 is SYDVKM. V was shortened by 5 bases and J by 0 bases, with 23 bases between the two germline ends. The length of the CDR3 is 19 residues. Here the CDR3 DNA reads TGTGCCAGCAGTAGAGACAGGTTGGAGAGCTATTTCTCTGGAAACACCATATATTTT. This sequence encodes CASSRDRLESYFSGNTIYF.

The chain is built from TRBV20-1 and TRBJ1-1; TRBD1 might be the D (5 bases). Germline values: CDR1 DFQATT, CDR2 SNEGSKA (reference sequence). The length of the CDR3 is 11 residues. Trimming removed 8 bases at V and 8 bases at J, with 15 bases between. CDR3 in DNA: TGCAGTTCCCAAGGGGAAGGGGAAGCTTTCTTT. It is translated as CSSQGEGEAFF.

This chain joins TRBV7-2 and TRBJ1-3; TRBD1 matches at 8 bases. The CDR3 sequence is 19 residues long. Germline values: CDR1 SGHTA, CDR2 FQGNSA. V was pared by 5 bases and J by 0 bases, with 15 bases of the junction left unmatched. CDR3 nucleotides: TGTGCCAGCAGCCCCGAAAGACAGGGGAGTACATACTCTGGAAACACCATATATTTT. Residues: CASSPERQGSTYSGNTIYF.

The chain employs TRBV30 and TRBJ1-3; D uncertain. V was pared by 2 bases and J by 0 bases, with 11 bases between. In germline, CDR1 is GTSNPN, CDR2 SVGIG (reference sequence). The CDR3 runs to 15 residues. The DNA of the CDR3 is TGTGCCTGGAGTTACCCCCTTAGCTCTGGAAACACCATATATTTT. It codes for CAWSYPLSSGNTIYF.

V usage is TRBV11-2 and J usage is TRBJ2-2; 10 bases match TRBD1. CDR3 length: 16 amino acids. Trimming at V came to 7 bases and at J to 5 bases, leaving 10 bases not matched to a gene. Germline values: CDR1 SGHAT, CDR2 FQNNGV. CDR3 bases: TGTGCCAGCACCCTCCGGGACAGGGGCCTTACCGGGGAGCTGTTTTTT. Its translation is CASTLRDRGLTGELFF.

V is TRBV4-1 and J is TRBJ2-5; 10 positions match TRBD1. Germline loops: CDR1 MGHRA, CDR2 YSYEKL. This CDR3 has 14 residues. V was clipped by 1 base and J by 4 bases; unmatched bases: 0. The chain's CDR3 is CASSQGQGAETQYF. The CDR3 DNA follows: TGCGCCAGCAGCCAAGGACAGGGGGCAGAGACCCAGTACTTC.

V and J are TRBV5-6 and TRBJ1-5; 7 bases match TRBD1. There are 15 residues in the CDR3. The trim removed 4 bases at V and 0 bases at J, leaving 4 bases unmatched. Per the germline V gene, CDR1 is SGHDT and CDR2 is YYEEEE. CDR3 loop: CASSRGTDSNQPQHF. The CDR3 bases are TGTGCCAGCAGCCGGGGGACAGATAGCAATCAGCCCCAGCATTTT.

The V and J genes are TRBV27 and TRBJ2-1; D is possibly TRBD2 (5 bases). CDR1 is MNHEY, CDR2 SMNVEV, per germline (reference sequence). V was cut by 3 bases and J by 4 bases, with 10 bases left in between. This CDR3 has 14 amino acids. CDR3 region: CASSFEGPYNEQFF. In DNA form, the CDR3 reads TGTGCCAGCAGTTTTGAGGGCCCTTACAATGAGCAGTTCTTC.

The gene calls are TRBV30 and TRBJ1-1; D remains unclear. The V end lost 4 bases, the J end lost 6 bases, and 12 bases lay between the germline ends. The CDR3 sequence is 12 residues long. Germline V gives CDR1 GTSNPN, CDR2 SVGIG (reference sequence). The CDR3 DNA reads as TGTGCCTGGACCCCAGACTTCCCTGAAGCTTTCTTT. It encodes CAWTPDFPEAFF.

V usage is TRBV5-8 and J usage is TRBJ1-4, with a weak D call TRBD1 (6 bases). Germline loops: CDR1 SGHTS, CDR2 YDEGEE. The CDR3 extends over 15 amino acids. The V end lost 4 bases, the J end lost 7 bases, and 17 bases lay between the germline ends. This CDR3 reads CASSATDRSSEKLFF. Written as DNA, the CDR3 is TGTGCCAGCAGCGCAACCGACAGGTCGAGTGAAAAACTGTTTTTT.